This entry concerns a single T cell receptor beta chain. The data belong to a study of blood T cell repertoires in COVID-19. Germline values: CDR1 SGHRS, CDR2 YFSETQ. Trimming shortened V by 3 bases and J by 5 bases, and 11 bases separated the two germline ends. The CDR3 runs 13 residues. As processed by the authors: Estimation of nucleated cell counts was performed using reference gene primer amplification. Profiling relied on immunoSEQ multiplex PCR, and the TCRdb table lists in-frame clones only, not all of them. For V, J and clone size, that table is used; D and trimming come from the DNA. This table holds some 220,000 clones, 82% found once. Patients of the Seattle cohort, enrolled during active infection, were followed longitudinally.

The clonotype comes from a woman in her 70s with COVID-19, enrolled during active disease. The sequenced sample was peripheral blood. The chain has TRBV5-1 and TRBJ1-1; weak D call: TRBD1 (5 bases). The CDR3 DNA reads TGCGCCAGCAGCTACGAGGGGAGGACTGAAGCTTTCTTT. Protein: CASSYEGRTEAFF.